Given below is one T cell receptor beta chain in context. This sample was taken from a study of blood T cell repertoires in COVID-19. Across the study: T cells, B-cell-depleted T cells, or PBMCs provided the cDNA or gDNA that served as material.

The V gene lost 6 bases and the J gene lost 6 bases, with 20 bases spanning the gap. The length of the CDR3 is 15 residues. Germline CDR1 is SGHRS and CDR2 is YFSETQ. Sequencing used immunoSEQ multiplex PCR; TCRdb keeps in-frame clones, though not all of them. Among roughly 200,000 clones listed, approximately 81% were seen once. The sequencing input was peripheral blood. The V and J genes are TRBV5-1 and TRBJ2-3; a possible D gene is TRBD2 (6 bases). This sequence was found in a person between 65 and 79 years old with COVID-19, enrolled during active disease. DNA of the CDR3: TGCGCCAGCAAGAATTCCGTGGCGGGATTGGATACGCAGTATTTT. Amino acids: CASKNSVAGLDTQYF.